Following are 29 T cell receptor beta chains from one sample sequenced in a study of shared T cell receptors in the human thymus. This table comes from immunoSEQ multiplex PCR, and its TCRdb copy is limited to in-frame clones, with some not included. Found here are 650,000 to 950,000 clones, 75% to 90% of them singletons; the top ten hold around 0.0099%. The sample also formed part of further work on human thymus T cells.

Sequenced input: thymocytes. The receptors stem from a girl less than two years old with a congenital heart defect.

The J gene is TRBJ2-7, the V gene TRBV2, with D maybe TRBD1 (6 bases). The CDR3 spans 13 residues. Germline CDR1 and CDR2: SNHLY and FYNNEI. V dropped 7 bases and J dropped 0 bases, with 10 bases sitting between them. In DNA, the CDR3 is TGTGCCAGCAAAGGACAGATCTCCTACGAGCAGTACTTC. It yields the protein CASKGQISYEQYF.

The chain employs TRBV4-2 and TRBJ1-2; D might be TRBD1 (5 bases). This CDR3 contains 19 residues. Germline-derived CDR1 and CDR2 are LGHNA and YNFKEQ. The V gene lost 1 base and the J gene lost 4 bases, with 25 bases spanning the gap. The CDR3 sequence: CASSQAMPLGPSHTYGYTF. As DNA, the CDR3 is TGTGCCAGCAGCCAAGCTATGCCCCTGGGGCCCTCACACACCTATGGCTACACCTTC.

This sequence joins TRBV10-3 and TRBJ2-7; 8 bases match TRBD1. Looked up from germline, CDR1 is ENHRY and CDR2 is SYGVKD. The CDR3 has 18 residues. After removal of 10 bases from V and 7 bases from J, the junction contained 27 bases not matched to a gene. The DNA of the CDR3 is TGTGCCACCATATGGGGACAAGGACAGGGCCCCAGTCTAGGGGAGCAGTACTTC. Protein sequence: CATIWGQGQGPSLGEQYF.

This clone occurred a few times. This sequence joins TRBV6-6 and TRBJ2-7; 7 nucleotides line up with TRBD1. V was pared by 4 bases and J by 3 bases, with 0 bases of the junction left unmatched. The length of the CDR3 is 12 residues. CDR1 is MNHNY and CDR2 is SVGAGI in the germline V gene (reference sequence). The CDR3 DNA is TGTGCCAGCAGTTGGACAGGCTACGAGCAGTACTTC. Amino acids: CASSWTGYEQYF.

The V call is TRBV10-2, the J call TRBJ1-5; no clear D gene. CDR1 WSHSY and CDR2 SAAADI come from the germline V gene. CDR3 length equals 12 residues. The V and J ends lost 2 bases and 5 bases respectively, with 4 bases between them. The CDR3 loop is CASSETHQPQHF. As DNA, the CDR3 is TGCGCCAGCAGTGAGACTCATCAGCCCCAGCATTTT.

The chain combines TRBV5-1 with TRBJ2-3, with unresolved D. With 0 bases removed from V and 3 bases from J, the gap between germline ends came to 14 bases. The CDR3 consists of 16 residues. Germline CDR1 reads SGHRS; CDR2 reads YFSETQ. CDR3 region: CASSLARNDGTDTQYF. In DNA, the CDR3 is TGCGCCAGCAGCTTGGCGCGTAACGATGGTACAGATACGCAGTATTTT.

The rearrangement uses TRBV4-3 and TRBJ1-2; D call uncertain. Germline CDR1 is LGHNA and CDR2 is YSLEER. Trimming stripped 1 base from V and 4 bases from J, with 16 bases between. CDR3 size: 16 residues. The DNA for the CDR3 is TGCGCCAGCAGCCAAGTTGTCGGCAAAAACAGCTATGGCTACACCTTC. This translates into CASSQVVGKNSYGYTF.

The CDR3 spells CATSRGAGGSDGYTF. In DNA form, the CDR3 reads TGTGCCACCAGCAGAGGGGCAGGTGGGTCGGATGGCTACACCTTC. This sequence joins TRBV15 and TRBJ1-2, with no clear D. CDR1 and CDR2 (germline): LNHNV, YYDKDF (reference sequence). V lost 1 base to trimming and J lost 6 bases, with 15 bases between them. The CDR3 is 15 amino acids.

J is TRBJ2-1 and V is TRBV7-9; tentative D call: TRBD2 (6 bases). This CDR3 has 15 residues. The ends were cut back, 9 bases at V and 8 bases at J, with 23 bases in the middle. Per the germline V gene, CDR1 is SEHNR and CDR2 is FQNEAQ (reference sequence). The CDR3 DNA is TGTGCCAGGAGTGTCGGGGCTAGCGTGGGGGATGAGCAGTTCTTC. Translating it yields CARSVGASVGDEQFF.

This clone has a handful of counts. The rearrangement links TRBV10-3 to TRBJ1-3; D call uncertain. CDR1 is ENHRY, CDR2 SYGVKD, per germline. This CDR3 comprises 17 residues. The V and J ends lost 10 bases and 0 bases respectively, with 22 bases between them. CDR3 bases: TGTGCCACCTGCGAAACGGCCGATGGGCTCTCTGGAAACACCATATATTTT. Amino acid sequence: CATCETADGLSGNTIYF.

The DNA of the CDR3 is TGTGCCAGCAGCTTGTTTGGGCGGCTGTTTTTT. Translated, it gives CASSLFGRLFF. The gene calls are TRBV7-2 and TRBJ2-2; D not resolved. CDR3 size: 11 residues. V gave up 3 bases and J gave up 13 bases, with 9 bases separating them. The germline V gene encodes CDR1 SGHTA and CDR2 FQGNSA.

The rearrangement uses TRBV27 and TRBJ2-1; weak D call: TRBD1 (6 bases). CDR3 size: 17 residues. Trimming shortened V by 5 bases and J by 0 bases, and 17 bases separated the two germline ends. Germline V gives CDR1 MNHEY, CDR2 SMNVEV (reference sequence). DNA for the CDR3: TGTGCCAGCAGTAAACGCCGGACAGTTAGCTCCTACAATGAGCAGTTCTTC. It codes for CASSKRRTVSSYNEQFF.

This clone occurred a few times. CDR3 nucleotide sequence: TGTGCTAGTGGTTTGAATATCCAGGGTCGGTGGACCGGGGAGCTGTTTTTT. It encodes CASGLNIQGRWTGELFF. V is TRBV12-5 and J is TRBJ2-2, with a weak D call TRBD1 (5 bases). Trimming pared 2 bases from V and 5 bases from J, leaving 18 bases between. The CDR3 contains 17 residues. Germline V gene data show CDR1 as LGHNT and CDR2 as FRNRAP.

The chain has TRBV2 and TRBJ1-1; no reliable D call. This CDR3 has 13 residues. V shed 5 bases and J shed 4 bases, with 11 bases lying between them. Germline CDR1 is SNHLY and CDR2 is FYNNEI. The CDR3: CASSKQISTEAFF. CDR3 coding DNA: TGTGCCAGCAGTAAACAAATAAGCACTGAAGCTTTCTTT. Drawing the rest from reference TRBV2 and TRBJ1-1, the complete variable domain is EPEVTQTPSHQVTQMGQEVILRCVPISNHLYFYWYRQILGQKVEFLVSFYNNEISEKSEIFDDQFSVERPDGSNFTLKIRSTKLEDSAMYFCASSKQISTEAFFGQGTRLTVV.

The chain has TRBV7-2 and TRBJ1-1; 7 positions agree with TRBD1. J gave up 8 bases and V 5 bases, and 8 bases lay outside the gene matches. CDR3 length: 13 residues. CDR1 is SGHTA, CDR2 FQGNSA, per germline. CDR3 coding DNA: TGTGCCAGCAGCACACGGGACAGTAAAGAAGCTTTCTTT. This encodes CASSTRDSKEAFF.

Only a few counts were recorded for this clone. The rearrangement links TRBV7-7 to TRBJ2-1; unclear D gene. From germline, CDR1 is SSHAT and CDR2 FNYEAQ (reference sequence). Trimming stripped 2 bases from V and 9 bases from J, with 11 bases between. This CDR3 has 13 residues. CDR3 in amino acids: CASSLLAGSEQFF. Written as DNA, the CDR3 is TGTGCCAGCAGCTTATTGGCCGGGTCTGAGCAGTTCTTC.

The sample holds one count of this clone. The chain is built from TRBV1 and TRBJ2-2; the table's D call of TRBD2 was not tested on the DNA. TRBV1 is flagged as a pseudogene. The CDR3 is 16 residues long. CDR3 nucleotides: TGCACCAGCAGCCAACGGCGGGGGGAGAACACCGGGGAGCTGTTTTTT. This encodes CTSSQRRGENTGELFF.

The chain has TRBV14 and TRBJ2-7; TRBD1 agrees at 7 bases. This CDR3 region has 16 residues. V was clipped by 0 bases and J by 6 bases; unmatched bases: 11. CDR1 and CDR2 (germline): SGHDN, FVKESK. In DNA, the CDR3 is TGTGCCAGCAGCCAAGAATTCCGGGACAGCTCTTGCGAGCAGTACTTC. It specifies CASSQEFRDSSCEQYF.

The chain carries TRBV2 and TRBJ2-3; 11 positions agree with TRBD2. The CDR3 contains 18 residues. With V trimmed by 2 bases and J by 2 bases, 9 bases remained unmatched. Per the germline V gene, CDR1 is SNHLY and CDR2 is FYNNEI. The CDR3 coding sequence is TGTGCCAGCAGTGAAACCCTGGGACTAGCGGACTACACAGATACGCAGTATTTT. It specifies CASSETLGLADYTDTQYF.

This clone was detected once. CDR3 loop: CASSLGTLHF. CDR3 DNA sequence: TGTGCCAGCAGCTTAGGTACCCTCCACTTT. The chain recombines TRBV7-9 with TRBJ1-6; D uncertain. Per germline, CDR1 SEHNR and CDR2 FQNEAQ (reference sequence). Trimming took 1 base from V and 14 from J, leaving 3 bases between them. There are 10 residues in the CDR3.

The sample holds one count of this clone. The chain employs TRBV18 and TRBJ2-2; tentatively, D is TRBD1 (6 bases). The CDR3 runs 15 residues. CDR1 is KGHSH and CDR2 is LQKENI in the germline V gene. The ends were cut back, 3 bases at V and 2 bases at J, with 10 bases in the middle. In DNA form, the CDR3 reads TGTGCCAGCTCACCCCGGGACACTAACACCGGGGAGCTGTTTTTT. Protein product: CASSPRDTNTGELFF.

The chain uses TRBV7-9 and TRBJ2-1; possibly TRBD1 for D (6 bases). V lost 4 bases and J 13 bases, leaving 17 bases between the germline ends. The length of the CDR3 is 13 residues. Per germline, CDR1 SEHNR and CDR2 FQNEAQ (reference sequence). As DNA, the CDR3 is TGTGCCAGCAGCTCTCCGCCGGGACACCACCAGTTCTTC. This codes for CASSSPPGHHQFF.

V and J are TRBV6-5 and TRBJ1-1; 7 bases are shared with TRBD1. The ends lost 6 bases at V and 1 base at J; junction bases unmatched: 8. CDR3 size: 15 residues. In germline, CDR1 is MNHEY, CDR2 SVGAGI. The CDR3 DNA reads as TGTGCCAGCAGCCTCGGGGACAGCCCGAACACTGAAGCTTTCTTT. This encodes CASSLGDSPNTEAFF.

The chain carries TRBV28 and TRBJ1-1; D remains ambiguous. Germline V gives CDR1 MDHEN, CDR2 SYDVKM. This CDR3 contains 14 residues. V lost 4 bases, J lost 0 bases, and 9 bases lay in between. CDR3 bases: TGTGCCAGCAGTTCCGGAGGTATGAACACTGAAGCTTTCTTT. Its translation: CASSSGGMNTEAFF.

V and J are TRBV12-5 and TRBJ2-6, with TRBD1 matching 7 bases. CDR1 is LGHNT, CDR2 FRNRAP, per germline. The CDR3 consists of 17 residues. The V segment lost 5 bases and the J segment 0 bases; nucleotides outside the gene matches: 7. CDR3 region: CASGLGQVPSGANVLTF. CDR3 in DNA: TGTGCTAGTGGTCTCGGACAGGTACCCTCTGGGGCCAACGTCCTGACTTTC. Variable domain in full (rest from reference TRBV12-5 and TRBJ2-6): DARVTQTPRHKVTEMGQEVTMRCQPILGHNTVFWYRQTMMQGLELLAYFRNRAPLDDSGMPKDRFSAEMPDATLATLKIQPSEPRDSAVYFCASGLGQVPSGANVLTFGAGSRLTVL.

The chain uses TRBV14 and TRBJ1-2, with 7 bases fitting TRBD1. This CDR3 is built from 13 residues. V shed 3 bases, J shed 10 bases, and the junction held 8 bases outside the gene matches. Germline V lookup: CDR1 SGHDN, CDR2 FVKESK. The CDR3 nucleotides read TGTGCCAGCAGCCAGGGCAGGACAGGAGCCTACACCTTC. This translates into CASSQGRTGAYTF.

The gene calls are TRBV9 and TRBJ2-5, with D hard to call. V gave up 3 bases and J gave up 1 base, with 10 bases separating them. Germline V CDR1 and CDR2: SGDLS, YYNGEE. The CDR3 loop spans 14 amino acids. The CDR3 is CASSERSPQETQYF. CDR3 sequence (DNA): TGTGCCAGCAGCGAGAGGAGCCCCCAAGAGACCCAGTACTTC.

The chain uses TRBV5-1 and TRBJ2-2; 7 bases are shared with TRBD1. There are 18 residues in the CDR3. J gave up 2 bases and V 7 bases, and 17 bases lay outside the gene matches. The V gene's germline CDR1 is SGHRS and CDR2 YFSETQ. CDR3 in DNA: TGCGCCAGCTCTCTAGGCTCCCTGGGACAGATCAACACCGGGGAGCTGTTTTTT. It translates to CASSLGSLGQINTGELFF.

The genes are TRBV4-1 and TRBJ2-1, with TRBD2 identical over 8 bases. This CDR3 spans 22 amino acids. V gave up 0 bases and J gave up 6 bases; unmatched junction bases: 25. Per germline, CDR1 MGHRA and CDR2 YSYEKL. The CDR3 protein is CASSQERVGDIYPGGLGNEQFF. The CDR3 DNA reads as TGCGCCAGCAGCCAAGAAAGGGTGGGGGACATTTACCCGGGGGGGCTGGGCAATGAGCAGTTCTTC.